This TCR beta chain was identified in a study of blood T cells in healthy people across ages (dated by TCRdb to 2014 to 2015). A note on the overall study: In model experiments, template switching captured about one uniquely barcoded TCR beta cDNA molecule for every two T cells. Using deep sequencing normalized with unique cDNA molecular identifiers, the study measured how TCR beta repertoire diversity changes with age. The donors were divided into four age groups: young (average around 16 years), middle-aged (roughly 42), aged (roughly 60) and long-lived (82). To avoid experimental bias, donors of different ages were distributed randomly across sequencing lanes. For two donors (one aged 18 to 29 and one aged 80 or older), the study analyzed two additional independent replicas of 1 million unique cDNA reads from the same blood draw. Study-wide findings and limitations: A strong correlation was found between observed TCR beta diversity and the percentage of naive T cells measured by flow cytometry. Estimates of total diversity based on one million sequenced T cells were considered lower bounds and underestimates. Bulk unsorted PBMC profiling prevented conclusive comparison of naive and antigen-experienced compartments. Compared with the aged group, more naive CD4+ T cells, fewer expanded clones and increased TCR diversity were shown by the long-lived group, suggesting age selection. Observed TCR beta diversity per million T cells fell roughly linearly with age, and a significant reduction was already apparent by age roughly 40. Because the CMV infection status of the donors was unknown, age-related changes in expanded clonotypes may potentially have been confounded.

This clonotype was picked up a small number of times. The antigen this receptor binds is unknown. The input lacks base qualities; no much larger clone sits a single base away. The CDR3 goes from the cysteine to the phenylalanine over 17 residues. The DNA shown is the 51-base CDR3, in frame from base 1. Looking up the germline V gene yields CDR1 SGHAT and CDR2 FQNNGV. Trimming at the junction amounts to 5 bases on V and 3 bases on J, and the germline ends lie 22 bases apart. The receptor library was made with 5' RACE. The sequencer listed for this sample is Illumina HiSeq 2500. The second PCR ran for roughly 6 to 11 cycles and used a J-beta primer mix along with a sample-barcoded 5' primer. A unique molecular identifier was introduced onto each TCR beta cDNA molecule by a template-switch 5' adaptor carrying 12 random nucleotides. At least 2.5 million CDR3-containing paired-end reads were obtained from each sample. First-strand cDNA was synthesized from all RNA with the Mint cDNA synthesis kit, primed by a TRBC-specific oligonucleotide. Following uracil-DNA glycosylase treatment, all cDNA underwent a first 18-cycle PCR with the universal primers M1SS and BC2_uni_R. Turning to the authors' computational methods: For normalization, 1 million high-quality reads, each with a distinct molecular identifier, were randomly selected from each sample. Reads with shared molecular identifiers were discarded instead of being binned into consensus sequences. MiTCR, set to a Q25 quality threshold and the strictest error-elimination algorithm, was used for CDR3 identification, clonotype clustering and error correction. A nonparametric unseen species model with Euler transformation was used to estimate lower-bound total TCR beta diversity. In-frame beta chains were kept once TCRdb had trimmed the public reads at Q25 with fastp and called clones with MiXCR. Rows merge per CDR3 protein into single entries with the most common DNA and genes. For this entry, the V and J calls and clone size follow TCRdb and not the study's own pipeline. A total of hundreds of thousands of distinct CDR3 sequences appear in this sample, roughly 44% of them only once. Of the sample, about a fifth falls within the top ten clones.

The donors were roughly 40 Caucasian individuals from Russia, aged about 6 to 100 years, who were systemically healthy. Each donor gave around 9.9 milliliters of peripheral blood, collected into EDTA-treated Vacutainer tubes. Ficoll-Paque density-gradient centrifugation was used to isolate PBMCs, with at least 6.5 million obtained per sample. Total RNA was extracted from PBMCs with Trizol reagent, with at least 6 micrograms obtained per sample. For every donor, an aliquot of PBMCs went through flow cytometry to measure the percentages of naive CD45RAhigh/CD27high T cells. The chain uses TRBV11-2 and TRBJ1-1, with the D gene call left open. This receptor was taken from a man aged 60-69 years in good health. The sample was blood. The CDR3 region: CASSPGRQNTAYTEAFF. The DNA is as follows: TGTGCCAGCAGCCCCGGTAGGCAGAATACCGCCTACACTGAAGCTTTCTTT.